This T cell receptor (beta chain) was identified during a study of T cell repertoires in cytomegalovirus infection. Across the whole study: Public TCR beta signatures provided an indication of both CMV infection and a matching HLA type.

A single record per CDR3 protein comes from TCRdb applying MiXCR to the reads. The table records 450,000 to 650,000 distinct CDR3 sequences, approximately 26% of them present only once. Trimming took 0 bases from V and 2 from J; bases not matched to a gene: 3. CDR3 size: 16 residues. CDR1 is MGHRA, CDR2 YSYEKL, per germline. Sequencing was carried out using PBMCs. The chain has TRBV4-1 and TRBJ2-1; 8 bases map to TRBD2. The source of this sequence is a human donor in good health (CMV status not recorded). Some clones in this sample may be carry-over from other donors' samples. This CDR3 is CASSQDWGLAYNEQFF. CDR3 coding DNA: TGCGCCAGCAGCCAAGATTGGGGACTAGCCTACAATGAGCAGTTCTTC.